This T cell receptor (beta chain) was found in a study of vaccination and CD4 T cells after COVID-19. Background on the study: Control cultures received a CEFX pool, an HIV-1 Nef pool, or no peptide.

The V and J ends lost 0 bases and 3 bases respectively, with 8 bases between them. The CDR3 covers 13 residues. Per the germline V gene, CDR1 is GTSNPN and CDR2 is SVGIG (reference sequence). The study sequenced cultured CD4+ T cell DNA using the Oncomine TCR Beta short-read assay. Each CDR3 protein gets one entry after TCRdb re-called the PCR reads with MiXCR. The data show 20,000 or so distinct CDR3 sequences, with 56% seen just once and approximately 9% held by the top ten. About this clonotype itself: Antigen specificity is unknown.

Described treatment: roughly ten-day PBMC culture with coronavirus spike peptide pools or control peptides (ViraFEST assay). Cultures of PBMCs, some 2 million per well, were set up with roughly 9.1 IU/ml IL-2 and around 9.7 ug/ml peptide pools. The study, taken as a whole, reports: The appearance of a median approximately 84% of reactive clones in convalescent patients occurred only post-vaccination. Within convalescent individuals, 304 out of 307 vaccine-specific clones proved to be spike mono-reactive.

J is TRBJ1-1 and V is TRBV30; D gene ambiguous. Specimen: CD4+ T cells from blood, cultured in vitro. The receptor was isolated from a human donor who had recovered from COVID-19. CDR3: CAWSVHRDTEAFF. DNA of the CDR3: TGTGCCTGGAGTGTACATAGGGACACTGAAGCTTTCTTT.